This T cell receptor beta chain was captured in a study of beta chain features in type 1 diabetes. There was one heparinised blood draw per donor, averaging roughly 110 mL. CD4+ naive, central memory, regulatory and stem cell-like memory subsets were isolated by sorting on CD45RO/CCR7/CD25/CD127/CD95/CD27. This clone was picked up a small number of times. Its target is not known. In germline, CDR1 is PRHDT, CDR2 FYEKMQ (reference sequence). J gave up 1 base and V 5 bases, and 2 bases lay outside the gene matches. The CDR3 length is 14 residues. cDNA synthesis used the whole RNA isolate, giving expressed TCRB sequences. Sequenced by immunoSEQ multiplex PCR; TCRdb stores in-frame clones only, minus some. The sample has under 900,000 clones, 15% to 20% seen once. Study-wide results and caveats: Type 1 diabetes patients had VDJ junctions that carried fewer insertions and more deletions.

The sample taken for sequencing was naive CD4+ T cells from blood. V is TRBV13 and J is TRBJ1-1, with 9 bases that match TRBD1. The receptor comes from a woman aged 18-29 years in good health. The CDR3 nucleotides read TGTGCCAGCAGCGAGGACAGGGGGAACACTGAAGCTTTCTTT. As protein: CASSEDRGNTEAFF.